Shown below are 19 T cell receptor beta chains from a single sample sequenced in a study of T cell responses to AZD1222 COVID-19 vaccine. Measured with immunoSEQ multiplex PCR; TCRdb has only the in-frame clones, and not every one. The sample has around 160,000 clones; approximately 90% are singletons. The material was peripheral blood, obtained on day 0 of AZD1222 vaccination. Receptors were obtained from an adult in good health.

The chain links TRBV19 to TRBJ1-5; TRBD1 might be the D (5 bases). CDR3 length: 16 residues. V gave up 3 bases and J gave up 3 bases, with 15 bases separating them. The germline CDR1 and CDR2 sequences are LNHDA and SQIVND (reference sequence). The CDR3 spells CASSITGRVFNQPQHF. CDR3 coding DNA: TGTGCCAGTAGTATTACTGGCAGGGTTTTCAATCAGCCCCAGCATTTT.

The V call is TRBV5-1, the J call TRBJ2-5, with a tentative D call TRBD2 (6 bases). Germline V gene data show CDR1 as SGHRS and CDR2 as YFSETQ. The V end lost 7 bases, the J end lost 5 bases, and 15 bases lay between the germline ends. The CDR3 runs 13 residues. The CDR3 region is CASGSGVGETQYF. In DNA, the CDR3 is TGCGCCAGCGGATCGGGAGTGGGCGAGACCCAGTACTTC. Full variable domain (rest looked up from reference TRBV5-1 and TRBJ2-5): KAGVTQTPRYLIKTRGQQVTLSCSPISGHRSVSWYQQTPGQGLQFLFEYFSETQRNKGNFPGRFSGRQFSNSRSEMNVSTLELGDSALYLCASGSGVGETQYFGPGTRLLVL.

V and J are TRBV5-1 and TRBJ1-1; 7 bases agree with TRBD1. The CDR3 has 13 residues. CDR1 is SGHRS, CDR2 YFSETQ, per germline. The trim removed 4 bases at V and 1 base at J, leaving 1 base unmatched. CDR3 residues: CASSRDRNTEAFF. CDR3 DNA: TGCGCCAGCAGCAGGGACAGGAACACTGAAGCTTTCTTT. Complete variable domain (other parts from reference TRBV5-1 and TRBJ1-1): KAGVTQTPRYLIKTRGQQVTLSCSPISGHRSVSWYQQTPGQGLQFLFEYFSETQRNKGNFPGRFSGRQFSNSRSEMNVSTLELGDSALYLCASSRDRNTEAFFGQGTRLTVV.

The rearrangement joins TRBV10-1 to TRBJ2-3; no clear D gene. Germline CDR1 is WNHNN and CDR2 is SYGVQD (reference sequence). V shed 3 bases and J shed 2 bases, with 6 bases lying between them. The CDR3 consists of 13 residues. CDR3 bases: TGCGCCAGCAGTGATGCCCCCACAGATACGCAGTATTTT. Translation: CASSDAPTDTQYF.

V usage is TRBV2 and J usage is TRBJ1-2; 7 bases align to TRBD1. The CDR3 is made up of 14 amino acids. Germline V gene data show CDR1 as SNHLY and CDR2 as FYNNEI. The V gene end was trimmed by 7 bases and the J gene end by 8 bases; junction bases not matched to a gene: 13. The CDR3 here is CASTTFEGAGGYTF. CDR3 sequence (DNA): TGTGCCAGCACCACTTTCGAGGGGGCGGGAGGCTACACCTTC.

The chain couples TRBV5-4 to TRBJ2-1; D unclear. V lost 3 bases, J lost 2 bases, and 15 bases lay in between. Germline loops: CDR1 SGHNT, CDR2 YYREEE (reference sequence). CDR3 size: 16 residues. Written as DNA, the CDR3 is TGTGCCAGCAGCTCACCCAACGCCGTGACCTACAATGAGCAGTTCTTC. It encodes CASSSPNAVTYNEQFF.

This clone was seen once. The chain combines TRBV7-9 with TRBJ1-3; D may be TRBD1 (6 bases). The germline CDR1 and CDR2 sequences are SEHNR and FQNEAQ (reference sequence). This CDR3 contains 15 residues. The V gene lost 1 base and the J gene lost 3 bases, with 10 bases spanning the gap. As DNA, the CDR3 is TGTGCCAGCAGCTTAGTTACAGGGAGTGGAAACACCATATATTTT. Its translation: CASSLVTGSGNTIYF.

The V call is TRBV3-1 (or the pseudogene TRBV3-2), the J call TRBJ1-2; D ambiguous. The CDR3 sequence is 13 residues long. The V gene's germline CDR1 is LGHDT and CDR2 YNNKEL (reference sequence). Trimming removed 2 bases from V and 4 bases from J, with 8 bases in between. In DNA form, the CDR3 reads TGTGCCAGCAGCCAAATTAATTCCTATGGCTACACCTTC. It is translated as CASSQINSYGYTF.

This clone was recorded once. CDR3 protein: CASSPEQGGFEQYF. CDR3 DNA sequence: TGTGCCAGCAGCCCCGAACAGGGCGGATTCGAGCAGTACTTC. The chain has TRBV3-1 (or the pseudogene TRBV3-2) and TRBJ2-7; weak D call: TRBD1 (6 bases). Germline loops: CDR1 LGHDT, CDR2 YNNKEL (reference sequence). V was clipped by 4 bases and J by 6 bases, with 16 bases between them. The CDR3 consists of 14 residues.

The chain employs TRBV5-1 and TRBJ1-4, with 9 bases aligning to TRBD1. The CDR3 covers 14 residues. V trimming: 2 bases; J trimming: 5 bases; junction bases outside the gene matches: 1. From germline, CDR1 is SGHRS and CDR2 YFSETQ. The CDR3 DNA reads as TGCGCCAGCAGCTTACAGGGGGCGAATGAAAAACTGTTTTTT. This codes for CASSLQGANEKLFF.

The V and J genes are TRBV6-5 and TRBJ2-1, with 9 bases that match TRBD2. The CDR3 has 14 residues. Trimming removed 6 bases from V and 9 bases from J; junction bases left unmatched: 9. The germline V gene has CDR1 MNHEY and CDR2 SVGAGI. The CDR3 loop reads CASSAGTSLFEQFF. CDR3 nucleotide sequence: TGTGCCAGCAGCGCTGGGACTAGCCTGTTTGAGCAGTTCTTC.

The chain joins TRBV6-5 to TRBJ1-1; D not certain. V shed 5 bases and J shed 2 bases, with 12 bases lying between them. In germline, CDR1 is MNHEY, CDR2 SVGAGI. The CDR3 length is 14 residues. The CDR3 sequence: CASSPQTRNTEAFF. The CDR3 region has the DNA TGTGCCAGCAGTCCTCAGACGCGAAACACTGAAGCTTTCTTT.

The chain is built from TRBV7-2 and TRBJ2-7; D may be TRBD1 (6 bases). CDR1 is SGHTA and CDR2 is FQGNSA in the germline V gene. The CDR3 runs to 15 residues. Trimming removed 1 base at V and 3 bases at J, with 13 bases between. The CDR3 spells CASSLVGAQGYEQYF. For the CDR3, the DNA is TGTGCCAGCAGCTTAGTGGGGGCGCAGGGCTACGAGCAGTACTTC.

The chain recombines TRBV15 with TRBJ1-4; D gene ambiguous. Germline-derived CDR1 and CDR2 are LNHNV and YYDKDF (reference sequence). The CDR3 covers 13 residues. Trimming shortened V by 1 base and J by 7 bases, and 7 bases separated the two germline ends. The CDR3 reads CATSRVPSEKLFF. The CDR3 DNA sequence: TGTGCCACCAGCAGAGTCCCTTCTGAAAAACTGTTTTTT.

This clone was seen once. The chain uses TRBV5-1 and TRBJ1-3; D may be TRBD1 (5 bases). Germline V CDR1 and CDR2: SGHRS, YFSETQ. This CDR3 is built from 16 residues. V dropped 4 bases and J dropped 2 bases, with 16 bases sitting between them. The CDR3 sequence: CASSVDPQGTGNTIYF. For the CDR3, the DNA is TGCGCCAGCAGCGTAGATCCCCAGGGAACTGGAAACACCATATATTTT.

The V gene is TRBV6-1, the J gene TRBJ1-2; 8 nucleotides align to TRBD1. After removal of 1 base from V and 6 bases from J, the junction contained 4 bases not matched to a gene. The germline V gene encodes CDR1 MNHNS and CDR2 SASEGT. The CDR3 consists of 14 residues. The CDR3 DNA reads as TGTGCCAGCAGTGAAGTCCGACAGGGGCATGGCTACACCTTC. It yields the protein CASSEVRQGHGYTF.

The chain recombines TRBV10-1 with TRBJ2-7; tentative D call: TRBD2 (6 bases). Trimming left V 10 bases short and J 4 bases short, with 17 bases between. CDR1 and CDR2 from the germline V gene are WNHNN and SYGVQD (reference sequence). The CDR3 runs 13 residues. The CDR3 DNA reads as TGCGCCACCCAAGGAGGGGCAGAGTACGAGCAGTACTTC. Translating it yields CATQGGAEYEQYF.

The V gene is TRBV5-6, the J gene TRBJ2-7, with 7 bases that match TRBD1. With 5 bases clipped from V and 2 bases from J, the junction kept 10 bases outside the gene matches. The CDR3 sequence is 15 residues long. Germline lookup yields CDR1 SGHDT and CDR2 YYEEEE. CDR3 protein: CASSPKGTATYEQYF. In DNA, the CDR3 is TGTGCCAGCAGTCCAAAAGGGACAGCGACCTACGAGCAGTACTTC.

The chain links TRBV7-9 to TRBJ1-1; D ambiguous. With 5 bases removed from V and 2 bases from J, the gap between germline ends came to 12 bases. The CDR3 runs 14 residues. Germline V gene data show CDR1 as SEHNR and CDR2 as FQNEAQ (reference sequence). The CDR3 region has the DNA TGTGCCAGCAGCCCCCGGGGAACAAACACTGAAGCTTTCTTT. Translating gives CASSPRGTNTEAFF.